Listed below are T cell receptor beta chains from one sample, sequenced in a study of CD4 T cells in relation to SARS-CoV-2 and coronaviruses. The data were produced by immunoSEQ multiplex PCR, yet TCRdb's version contains in-frame clones alone and is incomplete. The table records approximately 60,000 clones, roughly nine tenths of them present only once. Sequenced material: naive CD4+ T cells from PBMCs. The source is an adult with COVID-19. CDR3s include the opening cysteine and the closing phenylalanine or tryptophan. The D gene is left open where the match is weak. Clone sizes are given selectively: once, few, many, or a class where the clone is expanded.

v_call: TRBV6-1
clone_size: .
d_call: .
j_call: TRBJ2-2
cdr3_nt: TGTGCCAGCAGTGAAGCAGGCACCGGGGAGCTGTTTTTT
cdr3_aa: CASSEAGTGELFF

v_call: TRBV2
clone_size: .
d_call: TRBD2
j_call: TRBJ2-3
cdr3_nt: TGTGCCAGCAGTGACTTCCTAGCGGGGGCCACAGATACGCAGTATTTT
cdr3_aa: CASSDFLAGATDTQYF

v_call: TRBV2
clone_size: .
d_call: .
j_call: TRBJ1-2
cdr3_nt: TGTGCCAGCAGTGAGCTACAGGAAGTCTATGGCTACACCTTC
cdr3_aa: CASSELQEVYGYTF

v_call: TRBV5-1
clone_size: .
d_call: .
j_call: TRBJ2-7
cdr3_nt: TGCGCCAGCAGCTTCCGGGAAAGTACCTACGAGCAGTACTTC
cdr3_aa: CASSFRESTYEQYF

v_call: TRBV12-3/TRBV12-4
clone_size: .
d_call: .
j_call: TRBJ2-7
cdr3_nt: TGTGCCAGCAGTTTCCAGAGGGATTACGAGCAGTACTTC
cdr3_aa: CASSFQRDYEQYF

v_call: TRBV6-5
clone_size: .
d_call: TRBD2
j_call: TRBJ2-3
cdr3_nt: TGTGCCAGCACCCCCGGGACTAGCGGCCGGGTTACGTATTTT
cdr3_aa: CASTPGTSGRVTYF

v_call: TRBV5-1
clone_size: .
d_call: TRBD2
j_call: TRBJ2-5
cdr3_nt: TGCGCCAGCAGGCAGACCGGGACTAGCGGGAGAGGCCTAGATACCCAGTACTTC
cdr3_aa: CASRQTGTSGRGLDTQYF

v_call: TRBV6-5
clone_size: .
d_call: .
j_call: TRBJ2-5
cdr3_nt: TGTGCCAGCAGGAAGGGGGGACTCCCACTCCTCGGGGACTTC
cdr3_aa: CASRKGGLPLLGDF

v_call: TRBV18
clone_size: .
d_call: TRBD1
j_call: TRBJ1-1
cdr3_nt: TGTGCCAGCTCAGCGGCCGGGACAGGGAGCGCTGAAGCTTTCTTT
cdr3_aa: CASSAAGTGSAEAFF

v_call: TRBV9
clone_size: .
d_call: TRBD2
j_call: TRBJ2-7
cdr3_nt: TGTGCCAGCAGCGTAGCCGGGACTAGCGGTACCTACGAGCAGTACTTC
cdr3_aa: CASSVAGTSGTYEQYF

v_call: TRBV10-3
clone_size: .
d_call: .
j_call: TRBJ1-5
cdr3_nt: TGTGCCATCAGTGTGGACAGAAGTCCGGATCAACCCCAGCATTTT
cdr3_aa: CAISVDRSPDQPQHF

v_call: TRBV19
clone_size: .
d_call: .
j_call: TRBJ2-1
cdr3_nt: TGTGCCAGTAGTATGAGGGGACCGTCTCTTTCCTACAATGAGCAGTTCTTC
cdr3_aa: CASSMRGPSLSYNEQFF

v_call: TRBV6-5
clone_size: .
d_call: .
j_call: TRBJ2-3
cdr3_nt: TGTGCCAGCAGTTATCGGGCACTTGATACGCAGTATTTT
cdr3_aa: CASSYRALDTQYF

v_call: TRBV7-9
clone_size: .
d_call: TRBD1
j_call: TRBJ2-1
cdr3_nt: TGTGCCAGCAGCTTAGAATGGACAGGGAGGTTGAATGAGCAGTTCTTC
cdr3_aa: CASSLEWTGRLNEQFF

v_call: TRBV4-1
clone_size: .
d_call: .
j_call: TRBJ1-6
cdr3_nt: TGCGCCAGCAGCCAAGGACCCACCCAGAATTCACCCCTCCACTTT
cdr3_aa: CASSQGPTQNSPLHF

v_call: TRBV3-1/TRBV3-2
clone_size: .
d_call: TRBD2
j_call: TRBJ2-1
cdr3_nt: TGTGCCAGCAGCCATAGCGGGAGGGGGCACAATGAGCAGTTCTTC
cdr3_aa: CASSHSGRGHNEQFF

v_call: TRBV15
clone_size: .
d_call: .
j_call: TRBJ2-3
cdr3_nt: TGTGCCACCAGCAGAGTTCAGGGCGGGGCAGATACGCAGTATTTT
cdr3_aa: CATSRVQGGADTQYF

v_call: TRBV4-1
clone_size: .
d_call: TRBD2
j_call: TRBJ2-5
cdr3_nt: TGCGCCAGCAGCCAAGAACTTACTAGCGGGAGGGGGTCGTGGGAGACCCAGTACTTC
cdr3_aa: CASSQELTSGRGSWETQYF

v_call: TRBV4-3
clone_size: .
d_call: .
j_call: TRBJ1-6
cdr3_nt: TGCGCCAGCAGCCCAGCGGCGCAGGCGAGAAATTCACCCCTCCACTTT
cdr3_aa: CASSPAAQARNSPLHF

v_call: TRBV7-2
clone_size: .
d_call: TRBD2
j_call: TRBJ2-1
cdr3_nt: TGTGCCAGCAGGCGGACTAGCGGGAAAAATGAGCAGTTCTTC
cdr3_aa: CASRRTSGKNEQFF

v_call: TRBV5-6
clone_size: few
d_call: TRBD1
j_call: TRBJ1-1
cdr3_nt: TGTGCCAGCAGCTTCTTCGGGACAGAGTACATGAACACTGAAGCTTTCTTT
cdr3_aa: CASSFFGTEYMNTEAFF

v_call: TRBV2
clone_size: .
d_call: .
j_call: TRBJ2-5
cdr3_nt: TGTGCCAGCAGTGAGTCTACTCCGGGAAGTCAAGAGACCCAGTACTTC
cdr3_aa: CASSESTPGSQETQYF

v_call: TRBV6-5
clone_size: .
d_call: TRBD1
j_call: TRBJ1-4
cdr3_nt: TGTGCCAGCAGTCAAACAGGGGCGCCTAATGAAAAACTGTTTTTT
cdr3_aa: CASSQTGAPNEKLFF

v_call: TRBV21-1
clone_size: once
d_call: .
j_call: TRBJ2-7
cdr3_nt: TGTGCCAGCAGCACCCACAACAGGGTATCCCCTCACGAGCAGTACTTC
cdr3_aa: CASSTHNRVSPHEQYF

v_call: TRBV3-1/TRBV3-2
clone_size: .
d_call: .
j_call: TRBJ2-5
cdr3_nt: TGTGCCAGCAGCCAACCCCTGGTTACCCAGTACTTC
cdr3_aa: CASSQPLVTQYF

v_call: TRBV19
clone_size: .
d_call: TRBD1
j_call: TRBJ1-1
cdr3_nt: TGTGCCACTAGCCCAACAGGGGGTCAGAACACTGAAGCTTTCTTT
cdr3_aa: CATSPTGGQNTEAFF

v_call: TRBV30
clone_size: .
d_call: TRBD2
j_call: TRBJ2-1
cdr3_nt: TGTGCCTGTCCGGGACTAGCGGGAGAAGGGAATGAGCAGTTCTTC
cdr3_aa: CACPGLAGEGNEQFF

v_call: TRBV18
clone_size: once
d_call: .
j_call: TRBJ1-4
cdr3_nt: TGTGCCAGCTCACCAGCGCTTTTGGGGGTAGGAGAAAAACTGTTTTTT
cdr3_aa: CASSPALLGVGEKLFF

v_call: TRBV5-1
clone_size: .
d_call: .
j_call: TRBJ2-5
cdr3_nt: TGCGCCAGCAGCGAACCGGGGATTAAAGAGACCCAGTACTTC
cdr3_aa: CASSEPGIKETQYF

v_call: TRBV30
clone_size: .
d_call: TRBD2
j_call: TRBJ2-1
cdr3_nt: TGTGCCTGGAGTCGCAGACTAGCGGGAGGGGTCTACAATGAGCAGTTCTTC
cdr3_aa: CAWSRRLAGGVYNEQFF

v_call: TRBV6-2/TRBV6-3
clone_size: .
d_call: .
j_call: TRBJ2-7
cdr3_nt: TGTGCCAGCAGTGACACCTACGAGCAGTACTTC
cdr3_aa: CASSDTYEQYF

v_call: TRBV14
clone_size: once
d_call: .
j_call: TRBJ2-1
cdr3_nt: TGTGCCAGCAGCCAGGGGAGGGGGGCTTCTTGGGAGCAGTTCTTC
cdr3_aa: CASSQGRGASWEQFF

v_call: TRBV18
clone_size: .
d_call: .
j_call: TRBJ2-7
cdr3_nt: TGTGCCAGCTCACCATCAGGGGGGTACGAGCAGTACTTC
cdr3_aa: CASSPSGGYEQYF

v_call: TRBV28
clone_size: .
d_call: TRBD2
j_call: TRBJ2-1
cdr3_nt: TGTGCCAGCAGTTTATGGGTACTAGCGGGAGGGCCGGGTGAGCAGTTCTTC
cdr3_aa: CASSLWVLAGGPGEQFF

v_call: TRBV11-1
clone_size: .
d_call: .
j_call: TRBJ2-7
cdr3_nt: TGTGCCAGCAGCTTAGTTCATGGGACATATTTCTACGAGCAGTACTTC
cdr3_aa: CASSLVHGTYFYEQYF

v_call: TRBV28
clone_size: .
d_call: TRBD2
j_call: TRBJ2-7
cdr3_nt: TGTGCCAGCGAACGACTAGCGGGGAGGAGGGCCTACGAGCAGTACTTC
cdr3_aa: CASERLAGRRAYEQYF

v_call: TRBV10-2
clone_size: .
d_call: TRBD2
j_call: TRBJ2-7
cdr3_nt: TGCGCCAGCAGAGGGGTGCGGGGGGCCTACGAGCAGTACTTC
cdr3_aa: CASRGVRGAYEQYF

v_call: TRBV3-1/TRBV3-2
clone_size: .
d_call: TRBD2
j_call: TRBJ2-2
cdr3_nt: TGTGCCAGCAGCCAAGATCTGGGGGGGTACGGGGAGCTGTTTTTT
cdr3_aa: CASSQDLGGYGELFF

v_call: TRBV6-2/TRBV6-3
clone_size: once
d_call: TRBD2
j_call: TRBJ2-5
cdr3_nt: TGTGCCAGCAGCCCCGCTAGCGGGAGTTGGTCGGAGACCCAGTACTTC
cdr3_aa: CASSPASGSWSETQYF

v_call: TRBV5-6
clone_size: once
d_call: .
j_call: TRBJ2-5
cdr3_nt: TGTGCCAGCAGCTTGGTGGGTAGCACCAAGACCCAGTACTTC
cdr3_aa: CASSLVGSTKTQYF

v_call: TRBV5-8
clone_size: .
d_call: .
j_call: TRBJ2-2
cdr3_nt: TGTGCCAGCACCTTCCCAGGATCCGGGGAGCTGTTTTTT
cdr3_aa: CASTFPGSGELFF

v_call: TRBV6-5
clone_size: .
d_call: TRBD1
j_call: TRBJ1-2
cdr3_nt: TGTGCCAGCAGGGGGTCCCCCCGGGACAGCGCTGGCTACACCTTC
cdr3_aa: CASRGSPRDSAGYTF

v_call: TRBV7-9
clone_size: .
d_call: .
j_call: TRBJ1-4
cdr3_nt: TGTGCCGGCAACAACAATGACAGGAGTAATGAAAAACTGTTTTTT
cdr3_aa: CAGNNNDRSNEKLFF

v_call: TRBV7-3
clone_size: .
d_call: .
j_call: TRBJ2-1
cdr3_nt: TGTGCCAGCAGCTTAAGTTTGCACAATGAGCAGTTCTTC
cdr3_aa: CASSLSLHNEQFF

v_call: TRBV28
clone_size: once
d_call: .
j_call: TRBJ1-1
cdr3_nt: TGTGCCAGCAGTCCAGGAGGCTTTACCCCAATGAACACTGAAGCTTTCTTT
cdr3_aa: CASSPGGFTPMNTEAFF

v_call: TRBV24-1
clone_size: .
d_call: .
j_call: TRBJ2-7
cdr3_nt: TGTGCCACCAGTGATCCGCGGACTGATGCCTACGAGCAGTACTTC
cdr3_aa: CATSDPRTDAYEQYF